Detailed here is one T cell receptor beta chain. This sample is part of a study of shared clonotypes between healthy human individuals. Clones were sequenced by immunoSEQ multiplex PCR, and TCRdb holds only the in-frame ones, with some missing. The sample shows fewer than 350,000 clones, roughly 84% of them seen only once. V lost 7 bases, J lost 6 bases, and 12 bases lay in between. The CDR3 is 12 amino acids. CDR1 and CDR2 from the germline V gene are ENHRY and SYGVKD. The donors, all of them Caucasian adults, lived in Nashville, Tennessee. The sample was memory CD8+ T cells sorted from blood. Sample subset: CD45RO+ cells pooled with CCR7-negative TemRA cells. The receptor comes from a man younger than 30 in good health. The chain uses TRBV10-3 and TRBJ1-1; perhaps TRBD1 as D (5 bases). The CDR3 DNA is TGTGCCATCATCGACAGTGCAGCTGAAGCTTTCTTT. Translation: CAIIDSAAEAFF.